The rows below give T cell receptor beta chains drawn from one sample of a study of post-analysis software for immune sequencing data. TCRdb re-called the PCR reads through MiXCR, storing one row per CDR3 protein. This sample has 350,000 to 450,000 distinct CDR3 sequences; 30% to 45% occur once, and the top ten carry roughly 13%. The sample comprised blood. The receptors were gathered from a girl under 18 with multiple sclerosis. Each CDR3 is given with its conserved first and last residue. Each record gives: CDR3 protein, CDR3 DNA, clone size, J gene, V gene, D gene. The D gene is left open where the match is weak. Expanded clones get a size class; other rows say once, few or many, or leave the size out.

CDR3 protein: CSAGGIRREQYF; CDR3 DNA: TGCAGTGCTGGTGGGATAAGGCGCGAGCAGTACTTC; clone size: .; J gene: TRBJ2-7; V gene: TRBV20-1; D gene: .
CDR3 protein: CAISRGIFGNIQYF; CDR3 DNA: TGTGCCATCAGCAGGGGGATTTTTGGGAACATTCAGTACTTC; clone size: many; J gene: TRBJ2-4; V gene: TRBV12-3/TRBV12-4; D gene: TRBD1
CDR3 protein: CASSRQPNYGYTF; CDR3 DNA: TGTGCCAGCTCCAGACAGCCGAACTATGGCTACACCTTC; clone size: .; J gene: TRBJ1-2; V gene: TRBV18; D gene: .
CDR3 protein: CASSQDRPAKNIQYF; CDR3 DNA: TGTGCCAGCAGCCAGGACAGGCCCGCCAAAAACATTCAGTACTTC; clone size: .; J gene: TRBJ2-4; V gene: TRBV28; D gene: TRBD1
CDR3 protein: CASSPTSGGNEQFF; CDR3 DNA: TGTGCCAGCAGCCCCACGTCCGGGGGGAATGAGCAGTTCTTC; clone size: few; J gene: TRBJ2-1; V gene: TRBV7-2; D gene: TRBD2
CDR3 protein: CAVATGGGSNQPQHF; CDR3 DNA: TGTGCCGTTGCGACGGGTGGGGGAAGCAATCAGCCCCAGCATTTT; clone size: few; J gene: TRBJ1-5; V gene: TRBV6-6; D gene: .
CDR3 protein: CASSSTGWEEKLFF; CDR3 DNA: TGTGCCAGCAGCTCTACAGGGTGGGAGGAAAAACTGTTTTTT; clone size: few; J gene: TRBJ1-4; V gene: TRBV7-2; D gene: .
CDR3 protein: CAGSLGHYEQYF; CDR3 DNA: TGTGCCGGCAGTCTGGGACACTACGAGCAGTACTTC; clone size: .; J gene: TRBJ2-7; V gene: TRBV6-6; D gene: .
CDR3 protein: CASSMPPGTAQYF; CDR3 DNA: TGTGCCAGCAGTATGCCTCCCGGGACAGCCCAGTACTTC; clone size: few; J gene: TRBJ2-5; V gene: TRBV6-5; D gene: TRBD1
CDR3 protein: CASRSSGGAGETQYF; CDR3 DNA: TGTGCCAGCAGATCTAGCGGGGGGGCCGGAGAGACCCAGTACTTC; clone size: few; J gene: TRBJ2-5; V gene: TRBV7-9; D gene: TRBD2
CDR3 protein: CASSFHRDPYEQYF; CDR3 DNA: TGTGCCAGCAGTTTTCACAGGGACCCCTACGAGCAGTACTTC; clone size: few; J gene: TRBJ2-7; V gene: TRBV27; D gene: .
CDR3 protein: CASRKRGTGGSTEAFF; CDR3 DNA: TGTGCCAGCAGGAAACGAGGAACAGGAGGTAGCACTGAAGCTTTCTTT; clone size: .; J gene: TRBJ1-1; V gene: TRBV6-6; D gene: .
CDR3 protein: CATRDTTNYGYTF; CDR3 DNA: TGTGCCACCAGGGACACCACTAACTATGGCTACACCTTC; clone size: .; J gene: TRBJ1-2; V gene: TRBV24-1; D gene: .
CDR3 protein: CASSRTAGPYEQYF; CDR3 DNA: TGTGCCAGCAGTCGAACAGCCGGACCCTACGAGCAGTACTTC; clone size: .; J gene: TRBJ2-7; V gene: TRBV6-5; D gene: .
CDR3 protein: CATSRESGGIDYEQYF; CDR3 DNA: TGTGCCACCAGCAGAGAATCTGGGGGAATCGACTACGAGCAGTACTTC; clone size: few; J gene: TRBJ2-7; V gene: TRBV15; D gene: .
CDR3 protein: CASSPQRVQETQYF; CDR3 DNA: TGCGCCAGCAGCCCCCAAAGGGTCCAAGAGACCCAGTACTTC; clone size: .; J gene: TRBJ2-5; V gene: TRBV5-1; D gene: .
CDR3 protein: CASSFGSAGDHGYTF; CDR3 DNA: TGTGCCAGCAGTTTCGGTTCAGCAGGGGACCATGGCTACACCTTC; clone size: .; J gene: TRBJ1-2; V gene: TRBV28; D gene: .
CDR3 protein: CASSSGRAYGYTF; CDR3 DNA: TGTGCCAGCAGTTCTGGCAGGGCCTATGGCTACACCTTC; clone size: few; J gene: TRBJ1-2; V gene: TRBV6-5; D gene: .
CDR3 protein: CATAGGGQPQHF; CDR3 DNA: TGTGCCACCGCAGGGGGGGGTCAGCCCCAGCATTTT; clone size: few; J gene: TRBJ1-5; V gene: TRBV28; D gene: TRBD1
CDR3 protein: CASAVELQGGYGYTF; CDR3 DNA: TGTGCCAGCGCGGTGGAGCTACAGGGCGGCTATGGCTACACCTTC; clone size: .; J gene: TRBJ1-2; V gene: TRBV6-1; D gene: .
CDR3 protein: CASSQDLGNEPFF; CDR3 DNA: TGCGCCAGCAGCCAAGATCTTGGCAATGAGCCGTTCTTC; clone size: .; J gene: TRBJ2-1; V gene: TRBV4-1; D gene: .
CDR3 protein: CASSGYRAGAEAFF; CDR3 DNA: TGTGCCAGCAGTGGGTATAGGGCGGGGGCTGAAGCTTTCTTT; clone size: .; J gene: TRBJ1-1; V gene: TRBV2; D gene: .
CDR3 protein: CASSLSQGFAETQYF; CDR3 DNA: TGTGCCAGCAGCTTATCACAGGGGTTCGCAGAGACCCAGTACTTC; clone size: .; J gene: TRBJ2-5; V gene: TRBV7-6; D gene: TRBD1
CDR3 protein: CASSQSGDTEYF; CDR3 DNA: TGTGCCAGCAGCCAGAGCGGAGATACGGAATATTTT; clone size: .; J gene: TRBJ2-3; V gene: TRBV12-3/TRBV12-4; D gene: .
CDR3 protein: CSARRSPDTEAFF; CDR3 DNA: TGCAGTGCTCGAAGGTCCCCGGACACTGAAGCTTTCTTT; clone size: .; J gene: TRBJ1-1; V gene: TRBV20-1; D gene: .
CDR3 protein: CASSLSGAGQETQYF; CDR3 DNA: TGTGCCAGCAGCTTGTCCGGGGCGGGCCAGGAGACCCAGTACTTC; clone size: many; J gene: TRBJ2-5; V gene: TRBV5-5; D gene: .
CDR3 protein: CASPKEPGPPEGANVLTF; CDR3 DNA: TGTGCCAGCCCTAAAGAGCCGGGACCGCCTGAGGGGGCCAACGTCCTGACTTTC; clone size: few; J gene: TRBJ2-6; V gene: TRBV24-1; D gene: .
CDR3 protein: CSAPDLAGANTDTQYF; CDR3 DNA: TGCAGTGCGCCCGACTTAGCGGGGGCTAATACAGATACGCAGTATTTT; clone size: .; J gene: TRBJ2-3; V gene: TRBV20-1; D gene: TRBD2
CDR3 protein: CASSQDGTGAGDTQYF; CDR3 DNA: TGCGCCAGCAGCCAAGACGGGACAGGGGCGGGGGATACGCAGTATTTT; clone size: .; J gene: TRBJ2-3; V gene: TRBV4-3; D gene: TRBD1
CDR3 protein: CASSPSAYSNQPQHF; CDR3 DNA: TGTGCCAGCAGTCCCTCCGCTTATAGCAATCAGCCCCAGCATTTT; clone size: few; J gene: TRBJ1-5; V gene: TRBV6-5; D gene: .
CDR3 protein: CASNGYPNEQFF; CDR3 DNA: TGTGCCAGCAACGGATACCCCAATGAGCAGTTCTTC; clone size: .; J gene: TRBJ2-1; V gene: TRBV6-1; D gene: .
CDR3 protein: CASSPRGSNSEQFF; CDR3 DNA: TGTGCCAGCTCACCCCGGGGTTCCAATAGTGAGCAGTTCTTC; clone size: few; J gene: TRBJ2-1; V gene: TRBV18; D gene: .
CDR3 protein: CASSAGVKGTEAFF; CDR3 DNA: TGTGCCAGCAGCGCCGGGGTGAAGGGAACTGAAGCTTTCTTT; clone size: .; J gene: TRBJ1-1; V gene: TRBV11-1; D gene: .
CDR3 protein: CASSWKGTYEQYF; CDR3 DNA: TGTGCCAGCAGTTGGAAGGGGACCTACGAGCAGTACTTC; clone size: few; J gene: TRBJ2-7; V gene: TRBV12-3/TRBV12-4; D gene: .
CDR3 protein: CASSTATVSNQPQHF; CDR3 DNA: TGTGCCAGCAGCACTGCGACTGTCAGCAATCAGCCCCAGCATTTT; clone size: .; J gene: TRBJ1-5; V gene: TRBV5-5; D gene: .
CDR3 protein: CATSGQGNEQFF; CDR3 DNA: TGTGCCACCTCGGGACAGGGCAATGAGCAGTTCTTC; clone size: few; J gene: TRBJ2-1; V gene: TRBV6-1; D gene: TRBD1
CDR3 protein: CASSFEPGPVYEQYF; CDR3 DNA: TGTGCCAGCAGCTTCGAACCGGGGCCGGTCTACGAGCAGTACTTC; clone size: few; J gene: TRBJ2-7; V gene: TRBV5-6; D gene: .
CDR3 protein: CASSFSPLETQYF; CDR3 DNA: TGTGCCAGCAGTTTCAGTCCTCTCGAGACCCAGTACTTC; clone size: few; J gene: TRBJ2-5; V gene: TRBV12-3/TRBV12-4; D gene: .
CDR3 protein: CASSFLRGPGFF; CDR3 DNA: TGTGCCAGCAGCTTTCTGCGGGGGCCGGGGTTCTTC; clone size: few; J gene: TRBJ2-1; V gene: TRBV7-2; D gene: .
CDR3 protein: CASSLDFNYGYTF; CDR3 DNA: TGTGCCAGCAGTTTAGATTTTAACTATGGCTACACCTTC; clone size: once; J gene: TRBJ1-2; V gene: TRBV6-5; D gene: .
CDR3 protein: CASSYSQANTEAFF; CDR3 DNA: TGTGCCAGCAGTTACTCACAGGCGAACACTGAAGCTTTCTTT; clone size: .; J gene: TRBJ1-1; V gene: TRBV6-5; D gene: .
CDR3 protein: CAGSPGTDRDYGYTF; CDR3 DNA: TGTGCCGGCAGTCCCGGGACGGACAGGGACTATGGCTACACCTTC; clone size: .; J gene: TRBJ1-2; V gene: TRBV27; D gene: TRBD1